This T cell receptor beta chain stems from a study of T cell repertoires in cytomegalovirus infection. TCRdb used MiXCR to reprocess the reads, holding one entry per CDR3 protein. The sample holds approximately 310,000 distinct CDR3 sequences, 20% to 25% seen once. CDR1 and CDR2 from the germline V gene are SEHNR and FQNEAQ (reference sequence). With 7 bases removed from V and 3 bases from J, the gap between germline ends came to 20 bases. The CDR3 sequence is 16 residues long. Study-wide points: The ex vivo response showed dominance by HLA-C-restricted CMV-specific TCR beta clonotypes.

The table lists this clonotype with many counts. Its antigen is still unknown. The source of this sequence is a human donor in good health (CMV status not recorded). Some clones in this sample may be carry-over from other donors' samples. Sequencing used cultured PBMCs, obtained from culture after CMV antigen stimulation. The rearrangement joins TRBV7-9 to TRBJ2-3; D gene uncertain. CDR3 sequence reads: CASNSDRGFRTDTQYF. CDR3 in DNA: TGTGCCAGCAACTCAGACCGAGGCTTTCGAACAGATACGCAGTATTTT.